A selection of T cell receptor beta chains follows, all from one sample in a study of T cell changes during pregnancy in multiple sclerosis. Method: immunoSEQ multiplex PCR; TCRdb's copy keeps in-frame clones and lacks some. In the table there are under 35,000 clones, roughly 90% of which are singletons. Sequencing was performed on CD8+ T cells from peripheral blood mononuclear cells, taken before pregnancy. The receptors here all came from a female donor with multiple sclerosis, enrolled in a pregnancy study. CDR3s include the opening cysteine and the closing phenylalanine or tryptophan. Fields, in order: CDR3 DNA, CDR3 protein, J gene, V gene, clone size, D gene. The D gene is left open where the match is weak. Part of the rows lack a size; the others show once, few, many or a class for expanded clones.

CDR3 DNA: TGTGCCAGCAGTTTATGGCACACGCAAGAGACCCAGTACTTC
CDR3 protein: CASSLWHTQETQYF
J gene: TRBJ2-5
V gene: TRBV28
clone size: .
D gene: .

CDR3 DNA: TGTGCCAGTAGTATAACTGCGGGAGGATCGTACAATGAGCAGTTCTTC
CDR3 protein: CASSITAGGSYNEQFF
J gene: TRBJ2-1
V gene: TRBV19
clone size: many
D gene: TRBD2

CDR3 DNA: TGTGCCTGGATCGAACAGTCAAACACTGAAGCTTTCTTT
CDR3 protein: CAWIEQSNTEAFF
J gene: TRBJ1-1
V gene: TRBV30
clone size: .
D gene: .

CDR3 DNA: TGTGCCCTCGCCCCGGTAGCCACAGATACGCAGTATTTT
CDR3 protein: CALAPVATDTQYF
J gene: TRBJ2-3
V gene: TRBV7-9
clone size: .
D gene: .

CDR3 DNA: TGTGCCAGCAGTGATACTAGCGGGAGAGGGGAGCAGTTCTTC
CDR3 protein: CASSDTSGRGEQFF
J gene: TRBJ2-1
V gene: TRBV2
clone size: .
D gene: TRBD2

CDR3 DNA: TGCGCCAGCAGTATAAGGGGTGCTGACACTGAAGCTTTCTTT
CDR3 protein: CASSIRGADTEAFF
J gene: TRBJ1-1
V gene: TRBV5-1
clone size: .
D gene: .

CDR3 DNA: TGTGCCAGCAACCTCGACAGGGTGGGTGGCTACACCTTC
CDR3 protein: CASNLDRVGGYTF
J gene: TRBJ1-2
V gene: TRBV7-2
clone size: once
D gene: TRBD1

CDR3 DNA: TGTGCCAGCAGCCCACATTTAAGACAGAACTATGGCTACACCTTC
CDR3 protein: CASSPHLRQNYGYTF
J gene: TRBJ1-2
V gene: TRBV7-9
clone size: .
D gene: .

CDR3 DNA: TGTGCCAGCAGTCCCCGGGACAGGGGTTTTTACGAGCAGTACTTC
CDR3 protein: CASSPRDRGFYEQYF
J gene: TRBJ2-7
V gene: TRBV6-6
clone size: .
D gene: TRBD1

CDR3 DNA: TGTGCCAGCAGCGTAGATGGGGGAGGGGATACGCAGTATTTT
CDR3 protein: CASSVDGGGDTQYF
J gene: TRBJ2-3
V gene: TRBV9
clone size: .
D gene: TRBD2

CDR3 DNA: TGTGCCAGTAGTCCTCTGGAGCGGGAGTACAATGAGCAGTTCTTC
CDR3 protein: CASSPLEREYNEQFF
J gene: TRBJ2-1
V gene: TRBV19
clone size: .
D gene: TRBD2

CDR3 DNA: TGTGCCAGCAGCGCGGCCGGGACAGGGGTGAGGTACGAGCAGTACTTC
CDR3 protein: CASSAAGTGVRYEQYF
J gene: TRBJ2-7
V gene: TRBV7-9
clone size: .
D gene: TRBD1

CDR3 DNA: TGTGCCAGCAGCTCCGCGGCGGACCAAGAGACCCAGTACTTC
CDR3 protein: CASSSAADQETQYF
J gene: TRBJ2-5
V gene: TRBV27
clone size: .
D gene: .

CDR3 DNA: TGCGCCAGCACTGAAGACAGTGAGCAGTTCTTC
CDR3 protein: CASTEDSEQFF
J gene: TRBJ2-1
V gene: TRBV10-2
clone size: .
D gene: .

CDR3 DNA: TGTGCCAGCAGCCACCCTGGCGGGAACGAGCAGTACTTC
CDR3 protein: CASSHPGGNEQYF
J gene: TRBJ2-7
V gene: TRBV7-9
clone size: .
D gene: .

CDR3 DNA: TGTGCCACCAGCGGGATTAAAGCGGGAGGGTCCTACAATGAGCAGTTCTTC
CDR3 protein: CATSGIKAGGSYNEQFF
J gene: TRBJ2-1
V gene: TRBV15
clone size: .
D gene: TRBD2

CDR3 DNA: TGTGCCAGCAGCTTAGGTGGCGGGAGGGCCTTGGATGAGCAGTTCTTC
CDR3 protein: CASSLGGGRALDEQFF
J gene: TRBJ2-1
V gene: TRBV7-6
clone size: .
D gene: TRBD2

CDR3 DNA: TGTGCCAGCAGCTTAACCCCCCAGGGCTTGGGGGAAAAACTGTTTTTT
CDR3 protein: CASSLTPQGLGEKLFF
J gene: TRBJ1-4
V gene: TRBV7-8
clone size: .
D gene: .

CDR3 DNA: TGTGCCAGTAGTATAGGGGCTAGCATGGATGAGCAGTTCTTC
CDR3 protein: CASSIGASMDEQFF
J gene: TRBJ2-1
V gene: TRBV19
clone size: .
D gene: .

CDR3 DNA: TGTGCCAGCAGTGAGACAGGGGGCGCAGATACGCAGTATTTT
CDR3 protein: CASSETGGADTQYF
J gene: TRBJ2-3
V gene: TRBV6-4
clone size: .
D gene: TRBD1

CDR3 DNA: TGCGCGAGCCGAATCCCAGGAAACACCATATATTTT
CDR3 protein: CASRIPGNTIYF
J gene: TRBJ1-3
V gene: TRBV12-5
clone size: .
D gene: .

CDR3 DNA: TGTGCCAACACAGAGTACAATGAGCAGTTCTTC
CDR3 protein: CANTEYNEQFF
J gene: TRBJ2-1
V gene: TRBV5-8
clone size: .
D gene: .

CDR3 DNA: TGTGCCAGCAGCTTAGCATGGACAGTAAACCAGCCCCAGCATTTT
CDR3 protein: CASSLAWTVNQPQHF
J gene: TRBJ1-5
V gene: TRBV7-8
clone size: .
D gene: .

CDR3 DNA: TGTGCCAGCACCCTCATCGGGCTAGCGTACTATGAGCAGTTCTTC
CDR3 protein: CASTLIGLAYYEQFF
J gene: TRBJ2-1
V gene: TRBV21-1
clone size: .
D gene: .

CDR3 DNA: TGCGCCAGCAGCCAAGACGGCGGCGGTACCTACGAGCAGTACTTC
CDR3 protein: CASSQDGGGTYEQYF
J gene: TRBJ2-7
V gene: TRBV4-3
clone size: .
D gene: .

CDR3 DNA: TGTGCCAGCAGCTTAGAAACAGGGTATGGCTACACCTTC
CDR3 protein: CASSLETGYGYTF
J gene: TRBJ1-2
V gene: TRBV5-6
clone size: .
D gene: .

CDR3 DNA: TGTGCCGGTCAAACGTTGACAGGGGAGGTCAATGAGCAGTTCTTC
CDR3 protein: CAGQTLTGEVNEQFF
J gene: TRBJ2-1
V gene: TRBV18
clone size: .
D gene: TRBD1

CDR3 DNA: TGTGCCAGCAGTCAGGCCCAAAACCCATACAATGAGCAGTTCTTC
CDR3 protein: CASSQAQNPYNEQFF
J gene: TRBJ2-1
V gene: TRBV28
clone size: .
D gene: .

CDR3 DNA: TGTGCCAGCAGCAACAGGGGGCCTAACTATGGCTACACCTTC
CDR3 protein: CASSNRGPNYGYTF
J gene: TRBJ1-2
V gene: TRBV2
clone size: .
D gene: TRBD1

CDR3 DNA: TGTGCCAGCAGTTTACTAGCGGGGTCCTACGAGCAGTACTTC
CDR3 protein: CASSLLAGSYEQYF
J gene: TRBJ2-7
V gene: TRBV27
clone size: once
D gene: TRBD2

CDR3 DNA: TGTGCCAGCAGCTTAAAAGGGGAAAACACCATATATTTT
CDR3 protein: CASSLKGENTIYF
J gene: TRBJ1-3
V gene: TRBV7-9
clone size: .
D gene: .

CDR3 DNA: TGTGCCAGCAGCACCGGGGACAGGGGGATATATTTT
CDR3 protein: CASSTGDRGIYF
J gene: TRBJ1-3
V gene: TRBV7-2
clone size: few
D gene: TRBD1

CDR3 DNA: TGTGCCAGCAAGACAGCCTTTAATGAAAAACTGTTTTTT
CDR3 protein: CASKTAFNEKLFF
J gene: TRBJ1-4
V gene: TRBV27
clone size: medium-sized
D gene: .

CDR3 DNA: TGTGCCAGTAGTATCGGGGGGCCCGGGGAGCTGTTTTTT
CDR3 protein: CASSIGGPGELFF
J gene: TRBJ2-2
V gene: TRBV19
clone size: .
D gene: .

CDR3 DNA: TGCGCCAGCAGCCAAGATTTGGGCAGTTCCTCCTACGAGCAGTACTTC
CDR3 protein: CASSQDLGSSSYEQYF
J gene: TRBJ2-7
V gene: TRBV4-3
clone size: .
D gene: .

CDR3 DNA: TGTGCCAGCAGTGGTCCGACTAGCGTAGACTCCTACGAGCAGTACTTC
CDR3 protein: CASSGPTSVDSYEQYF
J gene: TRBJ2-7
V gene: TRBV28
clone size: .
D gene: TRBD2

CDR3 DNA: TGTGCCAGCAGCTTCGGACAGGGATCGTCCTACGAGCAGTACTTC
CDR3 protein: CASSFGQGSSYEQYF
J gene: TRBJ2-7
V gene: TRBV5-4
clone size: .
D gene: TRBD1

CDR3 DNA: TGCGCCAGCAGCCCCCAGGACATGAACACTGAAGCTTTCTTT
CDR3 protein: CASSPQDMNTEAFF
J gene: TRBJ1-1
V gene: TRBV5-1
clone size: .
D gene: .

CDR3 DNA: TGTGCCAGCAGCTTGGAGTTGGAGTCCTACGAGCAGTACTTC
CDR3 protein: CASSLELESYEQYF
J gene: TRBJ2-7
V gene: TRBV5-4
clone size: .
D gene: .

CDR3 DNA: TGTGCCAGCAGCTTAGAGGGCGGGCAGCCCTACGAGCAGTACTTC
CDR3 protein: CASSLEGGQPYEQYF
J gene: TRBJ2-7
V gene: TRBV7-6
clone size: .
D gene: .

CDR3 DNA: TGTGCCTGGAGTGTCTCAGGGGCGCAGCGTGGAAACACCATATATTTT
CDR3 protein: CAWSVSGAQRGNTIYF
J gene: TRBJ1-3
V gene: TRBV30
clone size: .
D gene: .

CDR3 DNA: TGTGCCAGCAGCTCAGCGATCTACGAGCAGTACTTC
CDR3 protein: CASSSAIYEQYF
J gene: TRBJ2-7
V gene: TRBV11-2
clone size: .
D gene: .

CDR3 DNA: TGTGCCAGCAGTCCCCTCTCCCTGACACAACCCTACGAGCAGTACTTC
CDR3 protein: CASSPLSLTQPYEQYF
J gene: TRBJ2-7
V gene: TRBV28
clone size: .
D gene: .

CDR3 DNA: TGTGCTAGTGGTCCACAGGGAATCCGCACTGAAGCTTTCTTT
CDR3 protein: CASGPQGIRTEAFF
J gene: TRBJ1-1
V gene: TRBV12-5
clone size: .
D gene: .

CDR3 DNA: TGTGCCAGCAGTTTCGGTCAGGGGACGATCTACGAGCAGTACTTC
CDR3 protein: CASSFGQGTIYEQYF
J gene: TRBJ2-7
V gene: TRBV27
clone size: .
D gene: .

CDR3 DNA: TGTGCCAGCAGCTTGGCCCCAGATACGCAGTATTTT
CDR3 protein: CASSLAPDTQYF
J gene: TRBJ2-3
V gene: TRBV7-9
clone size: .
D gene: .

CDR3 DNA: TGTGCCAGTAGTATGAGTCTTCAGCGGGGGGGCCCCGACGAGCAGTACTTC
CDR3 protein: CASSMSLQRGGPDEQYF
J gene: TRBJ2-7
V gene: TRBV19
clone size: .
D gene: TRBD2

CDR3 DNA: TGTGCCAGCAGCTTAGAGGTAGCGGGAGGGCCCGCAGATACGCAGTATTTT
CDR3 protein: CASSLEVAGGPADTQYF
J gene: TRBJ2-3
V gene: TRBV7-6
clone size: .
D gene: TRBD2

CDR3 DNA: TGTGCCAGCAGTGATACAGAGAACACTGAAGCTTTCTTT
CDR3 protein: CASSDTENTEAFF
J gene: TRBJ1-1
V gene: TRBV6-4
clone size: .
D gene: .

CDR3 DNA: TGTGCCAGCAACCACCGCGTTGGCGGTCCTTCGGACGGGGAGCTGTTTTTT
CDR3 protein: CASNHRVGGPSDGELFF
J gene: TRBJ2-2
V gene: TRBV27
clone size: .
D gene: .

CDR3 DNA: TGTGCCAGCAGTCCCCGGGACAGTTCCAATGAGCAGTTCTTC
CDR3 protein: CASSPRDSSNEQFF
J gene: TRBJ2-1
V gene: TRBV6-4
clone size: few
D gene: TRBD1

CDR3 DNA: TGTGCCAGCAGTTCCAATCAGGGCTACAATGAGCAGTTCTTC
CDR3 protein: CASSSNQGYNEQFF
J gene: TRBJ2-1
V gene: TRBV28
clone size: .
D gene: .

CDR3 DNA: TGTGCCAGCAGTTTCCCCTTATACTATGGCTACACCTTC
CDR3 protein: CASSFPLYYGYTF
J gene: TRBJ1-2
V gene: TRBV6-6
clone size: .
D gene: .